The next 5 T cell receptor beta chains were all read from a single sample in a study of blood T cell repertoires in COVID-19. Method: immunoSEQ multiplex PCR; TCRdb's copy keeps in-frame clones and lacks some. Among 240,000 or so clones listed, around 90% were seen once. The sequencing sample was made of peripheral blood. These receptors were collected from a man in his 60s who had recovered from COVID-19.

The genes are TRBV4-2 and TRBJ2-7; TRBD1 might be the D (5 bases). The CDR3 totals 15 residues. V gave up 1 base and J gave up 4 bases, with 14 bases separating them. Germline V gene data show CDR1 as LGHNA and CDR2 as YNFKEQ. This CDR3 reads CASSQVLGHSYEQYF. The CDR3 DNA reads TGTGCCAGCAGCCAAGTTCTTGGACACTCGTACGAGCAGTACTTC.

V and J are TRBV9 and TRBJ2-4, with 8 bases lining up with TRBD2. CDR1 and CDR2 (germline): SGDLS, YYNGEE. The CDR3 sequence is 16 residues long. V was pared by 3 bases and J by 3 bases, with 8 bases of the junction left unmatched. This chain's CDR3 is CASSAPPGTSKNIQYF. CDR3 in DNA: TGTGCCAGCAGCGCCCCTCCTGGGACTAGCAAAAACATTCAGTACTTC.

The V and J genes are TRBV30 and TRBJ1-2, with TRBD1 identical over 10 bases. There are 13 residues in the CDR3. V gave up 4 bases and J gave up 9 bases; unmatched junction bases: 8. Per germline, CDR1 GTSNPN and CDR2 SVGIG (reference sequence). The CDR3 spells CAWKRTGGRSYTF. DNA of the CDR3: TGTGCCTGGAAGAGGACAGGGGGAAGGAGCTACACCTTC.

The genes are TRBV5-1 and TRBJ1-1; D is uncertain. CDR1 and CDR2 (germline): SGHRS, YFSETQ. The CDR3 runs to 14 residues. V gave up 0 bases and J gave up 6 bases, with 12 bases separating them. The CDR3 DNA reads as TGCGCCAGCAGCTTGGCCGATTTTTTAGCTGAAGCTTTCTTT. Protein: CASSLADFLAEAFF. The variable domain in full, with the rest retrieved from reference TRBV5-1 and TRBJ1-1, is KAGVTQTPRYLIKTRGQQVTLSCSPISGHRSVSWYQQTPGQGLQFLFEYFSETQRNKGNFPGRFSGRQFSNSRSEMNVSTLELGDSALYLCASSLADFLAEAFFGQGTRLTVV.

The V and J genes are TRBV14 and TRBJ1-1, with 8 bases matching TRBD1. The CDR3 runs to 14 residues. The J segment lost 6 bases and the V segment lost 3 bases, leaving 6 bases of the junction unmatched. Germline CDR1 SGHDN, CDR2 FVKESK. The CDR3 bases are TGTGCCAGCAGCCAGGACAGGGTTTCTCCTGAAGCTTTCTTT. As protein: CASSQDRVSPEAFF.